Below are 26 T cell receptor beta chains sequenced from a single sample in a study of T cells in Graves' hyperthyroidism and ophthalmopathy. RNA transcripts were the template for amplifying TCR beta CDR3 regions. Carried out on the TCR CDR3, a first-round RT-PCR used the HTBI primer set. TCRdb passed the multiplex PCR reads through MiXCR, listing each CDR3 protein once. The sample includes more than 500,000 distinct CDR3 sequences, 15% to 20% of them seen just once. Sequencing was done on a sample of blood. The receptor source for this set is a woman aged 30 to 39 with Graves' ophthalmopathy.

Many counts were recorded for this clonotype. This sequence joins TRBV11-2 and TRBJ2-1; tentative D call: TRBD2 (6 bases). Trimming stripped 5 bases from V and 6 bases from J, with 14 bases between. CDR3 length: 14 amino acids. Per the germline V gene, CDR1 is SGHAT and CDR2 is FQNNGV. The CDR3 region is CASSRWEASNEQFF. The CDR3 nucleotides are TGTGCCAGCAGCAGGTGGGAGGCGAGCAATGAGCAGTTCTTC.

This clonotype was picked up many times. This sequence joins TRBV18 and TRBJ2-1; maybe TRBD1 (6 bases). V dropped 0 bases and J dropped 9 bases, with 9 bases sitting between them. The CDR3 is 13 amino acids. Germline V gene sequence: CDR1 KGHSH, CDR2 LQKENI. Here the CDR3 DNA reads TGTGCCAGCTCACCACCGGGCAGGGGTGAGCAGTTCTTC. Translation: CASSPPGRGEQFF.

This clonotype turned up a few times. The chain combines TRBV30 with TRBJ2-5; the D is unclear. Germline CDR1 and CDR2: GTSNPN and SVGIG (reference sequence). The CDR3 has 16 amino acids. The V and J ends lost 3 bases and 2 bases respectively, with 19 bases between them. DNA for the CDR3: TGTGCCTGGAGCCCGATGATGGACGGAGCACAAGAGACCCAGTACTTC. Translation: CAWSPMMDGAQETQYF.

Worth noting for this clonotype: This sequence may be a read error, since a much larger clone differs from it by one base. J is TRBJ2-7 and V is TRBV7-9, with a tentative D call TRBD1 (5 bases). The J call may be mistaken, given a closer DNA end match to TRBJ2-1. The CDR3 consists of 16 residues. The germline gives CDR1 SEHNR, CDR2 FQNEAQ (reference sequence). The CDR3 nucleotides are TGTGCCAGCAGCCCTTACCTCAGGGAAGCTCTGTACGAGCAGTTCTTC. Amino acid sequence: CASSPYLREALYEQFF.

This chain connects TRBV6-2 or TRBV6-3 to TRBJ2-5, with 10 bases that match TRBD1. The CDR3 consists of 16 residues. With 5 bases clipped from V and 5 bases from J, the junction kept 11 bases outside the gene matches. CDR1 and CDR2 from the germline V gene are MNHEY and SVGEGT. The CDR3 nucleotides are TGTGCCAGCAGTACCCGGGACAGGGGACGCTCCGAGACCCAGTACTTC. Amino acid sequence: CASSTRDRGRSETQYF.

V and J are TRBV7-9 and TRBJ2-1, with 15 bases that match TRBD2. The J segment lost 4 bases and the V segment lost 4 bases, leaving 8 bases of the junction unmatched. CDR1 and CDR2 from the germline V gene are SEHNR and FQNEAQ (reference sequence). The CDR3 runs 18 residues. The CDR3 loop is CASSSGLAGGTSYNEQFF. The CDR3 DNA follows: TGTGCCAGCAGCTCGGGACTAGCGGGAGGAACTTCTTACAATGAGCAGTTCTTC. Complete variable domain (other parts from reference TRBV7-9 and TRBJ2-1): DTGVSQNPRHKITKRGQNVTFRCDPISEHNRLYWYRQTLGQGPEFLTYFQNEAQLEKSRLLSDRFSAERPKGSFSTLEIQRTEQGDSAMYLCASSSGLAGGTSYNEQFFGPGTRLTVL.

The table lists this clonotype with many counts. The J gene is TRBJ2-7, the V gene TRBV5-6, with D possibly TRBD2 on 5 matching bases. The CDR3 runs to 14 residues. From germline, CDR1 is SGHDT and CDR2 YYEEEE. Trimming left V 2 bases short and J 5 bases short, with 14 bases between. In DNA, the CDR3 is TGTGCCAGCAGCTTCGAAACTAGATTCGACGAGCAGTACTTC. Its protein is CASSFETRFDEQYF. Full variable domain (outside the CDR3, taken from reference TRBV5-6 and TRBJ2-7): DAGVTQSPTHLIKTRGQQVTLRCSPKSGHDTVSWYQQALGQGPQFIFQYYEEEERQRGNFPDRFSGHQFPNYSSELNVNALLLGDSALYLCASSFETRFDEQYFGPGTRLTVT.

This clonotype was seen many times. The chain couples TRBV4-3 to TRBJ1-3, with D unclear. The germline CDR1 and CDR2 sequences are LGHNA and YSLEER. The CDR3 is 13 residues long. The ends were cut back, 0 bases at V and 7 bases at J, with 7 bases in the middle. Here the CDR3 reads CASSQDFGNTIYF. The CDR3 DNA reads TGCGCCAGCAGCCAAGATTTCGGGAACACCATATATTTT.

V gene TRBV20-1 combines with J gene TRBJ1-4; 7 bases match TRBD1. CDR3 length: 14 amino acids. Trimming took 6 bases from V and 4 from J; bases not matched to a gene: 8. The V gene's germline CDR1 is DFQATT and CDR2 SNEGSKA (reference sequence). Here the CDR3 DNA reads TGCAGTGCGCAAGGGACAGTCAGTAATGAAAAACTGTTTTTT. This sequence encodes CSAQGTVSNEKLFF.

This clonotype was seen repeatedly, ten times or more. The chain uses TRBV7-6 and TRBJ2-7, with 8 bases lining up with TRBD2. CDR1 and CDR2 (germline): SGHVS, FNYEAQ. Unmatched junction bases numbered 6, after V lost 1 base and J lost 4 bases. CDR3 size: 15 residues. The CDR3, as DNA: TGTGCCAGCAGCTTAGGCCGGGCTAGCGGGTACGAGCAGTACTTC. Protein: CASSLGRASGYEQYF.

The J gene is TRBJ2-2, the V gene TRBV6-5; D ambiguous. Trimming stripped 0 bases from V and 1 base from J, with 6 bases between. The CDR3 runs 15 residues. The germline V gene encodes CDR1 MNHEY and CDR2 SVGAGI. The DNA of the CDR3 is TGTGCCAGCAGTTACTCGATCGGGAACACCGGGGAGCTGTTTTTT. This sequence encodes CASSYSIGNTGELFF.

This clonotype was seen at least ten times. CDR3 nucleotide sequence: TGTGCCAGCAGCCCCGAACTAGCGCGATCCTACGAGCAGTACTTC. Protein sequence: CASSPELARSYEQYF. The chain has TRBV11-2 and TRBJ2-7; 7 bases align to TRBD2. From germline, CDR1 is SGHAT and CDR2 FQNNGV. Germline trimming cut 5 bases from V and 1 base from J; bases unmatched to any gene: 8. The CDR3 runs 15 residues.

This clonotype came up many times. V usage is TRBV7-2 and J usage is TRBJ2-7; 9 bases line up with TRBD2. The V gene's germline CDR1 is SGHTA and CDR2 FQGNSA. The CDR3 has 16 amino acids. Trimming at V came to 1 base and at J to 2 bases, leaving 6 bases not matched to a gene. The DNA for the CDR3 is TGTGCCAGCAGCTTAGATGCGGGAGGGTCCCCCTACGAGCAGTACTTC. As protein: CASSLDAGGSPYEQYF.

Regarding this clonotype: The junction departs from the called germline gene at one end, perhaps through a read error. The genes are TRBV6-2 or TRBV6-3 and TRBJ1-1; D remains unclear. The CDR3 loop spans 11 amino acids. The V gene's germline CDR1 is MNHEY and CDR2 SVGEGT. In DNA form, the CDR3 reads TGTGCCAGCACCCGGAACACTGGAGCTTTCTTT. Its translation is CASTRNTGAFF.

In this sample, this clonotype turned up a few times. This chain connects TRBV27 to TRBJ2-5; 7 bases align to TRBD1. The ends lost 2 bases at V and 5 bases at J; junction bases unmatched: 5. CDR3 length: 14 amino acids. Germline CDR1 is MNHEY and CDR2 is SMNVEV (reference sequence). CDR3 nucleotide sequence: TGTGCCAGCAGTTTACTGACAGGGTTTGAGACCCAGTACTTC. Encoded protein: CASSLLTGFETQYF.

The J gene is TRBJ1-1, the V gene TRBV10-1, with TRBD1 as a possible D gene (5 bases). The germline gives CDR1 WNHNN, CDR2 SYGVQD (reference sequence). Trimming left V 0 bases short and J 9 bases short, with 17 bases between. The CDR3 loop spans 15 amino acids. The CDR3 region has the DNA TGCGCCAGCAGTGAGTCAAGGGTTTGGGGCCCTCAAGCTTTCTTT. Encoded protein: CASSESRVWGPQAFF.

The CDR3 bases are TGTGCCAGCACTCCCTTACCCGACAGCCCAGATGAGCAGTTCTTC. Its translation is CASTPLPDSPDEQFF. The chain joins TRBV6-2 or TRBV6-3 to TRBJ2-1; possible D gene TRBD1, 5 bases. The V and J ends lost 7 bases and 8 bases respectively, with 21 bases between them. Germline CDR1 is MNHEY and CDR2 is SVGEGT. This CDR3 comprises 15 residues.

In this sample, this clonotype turned up a few times. The chain links TRBV3-1 to TRBJ2-1; D uncertain. The germline V and J ends were trimmed by 3 bases and 7 bases, with 10 bases remaining between them. CDR3 length: 13 amino acids. Germline lookup yields CDR1 LGHDT and CDR2 YNNKEL (reference sequence). DNA of the CDR3: TGTGCCAGCAGCCAGTCTCTAGGAAATGAGCAGTTCTTC. It encodes CASSQSLGNEQFF.

CDR3 DNA: TGTGCCAACATCCGGGACTCCTCCCGGAACACTGAAGCTTTCTTT. This sequence encodes CANIRDSSRNTEAFF. J is TRBJ1-1 and V is TRBV2; possibly TRBD1 for D (5 bases). The CDR3 has 15 residues. Germline V CDR1 and CDR2: SNHLY, FYNNEI. Trimming pared 10 bases from V and 1 base from J, leaving 19 bases between.

There are a few counts of this clonotype. An end of the junction does not agree with germline; a read error may underlie this. The rearrangement uses TRBV30 and TRBJ2-7, with D possibly TRBD2 on 6 matching bases. The CDR3 has 16 residues. Germline V gene lookup returns CDR1 GTSNPN and CDR2 SVGIG (reference sequence). The CDR3 reads CAWGVEDRLVRYEQYF. For the CDR3, the DNA is TGTGCCTGGGGTGTAGAGGACCGACTAGTTCGCTACGAGCAGTACTTC.

There are many counts of this clonotype. This chain uses TRBV5-5 with TRBJ2-7; D gene unclear. Trimming left V 1 base short and J 0 bases short, with 8 bases between. Germline values: CDR1 SGHKS, CDR2 YYEKEE (reference sequence). CDR3 length: 14 residues. In nucleotides, the CDR3 is TGTGCCAGCAGCTTGACGACTTTCTCCTACGAGCAGTACTTC. This translates into CASSLTTFSYEQYF.

Many counts were recorded for this clonotype. The chain links TRBV12-3 or TRBV12-4 to TRBJ1-5; tentatively, D is TRBD1 (5 bases). Deletions cut 5 bases from V and 6 bases from J, with 17 bases between. The CDR3 runs 15 residues. The CDR3 reads CASSLDQAQGQPQHF. Written as DNA, the CDR3 is TGTGCCAGCAGTCTCGACCAAGCTCAGGGTCAGCCCCAGCATTTT.

This clonotype was seen at least ten times. V is TRBV24-1 and J is TRBJ2-7; the D gene is possibly TRBD2 (5 bases). The V gene lost 4 bases and the J gene lost 6 bases, with 21 bases spanning the gap. The CDR3 has 16 residues. The germline V gene encodes CDR1 KGHDR and CDR2 SFDVKD. The CDR3 sequence is CATSDPSTGKAFEQYF. In nucleotides, the CDR3 is TGTGCCACCAGTGACCCATCGACCGGGAAGGCGTTCGAGCAGTACTTC.

This clonotype was recorded many times. V and J are TRBV2 and TRBJ2-3; weak D call: TRBD2 (6 bases). Germline CDR1 SNHLY, CDR2 FYNNEI. This CDR3 spans 14 amino acids. V lost 4 bases and J lost 3, with 11 bases in between. CDR3 region: CASSGASETDTQYF. The DNA for the CDR3 is TGTGCCAGCAGTGGGGCTAGCGAAACAGATACGCAGTATTTT.

In its sample, this clonotype was seen many times. The chain links TRBV7-2 to TRBJ2-1, with 8 positions matching TRBD1. CDR1 and CDR2 (germline): SGHTA, FQGNSA. This CDR3 spans 15 amino acids. The trim removed 5 bases at V and 2 bases at J, leaving 5 bases unmatched. CDR3 DNA: TGTGCCAGCAGCATCGGGACAGGACCCTACAATGAGCAGTTCTTC. Protein: CASSIGTGPYNEQFF.

The chain links TRBV6-1 to TRBJ2-2; 8 bases match TRBD1. This CDR3 region has 15 residues. Germline V gene sequence: CDR1 MNHNS, CDR2 SASEGT. V trimming: 4 bases; J trimming: 7 bases; junction bases outside the gene matches: 8. The CDR3 spells CASSAQTGAGGELFF. The CDR3 nucleotides read TGTGCCAGCAGTGCCCAGACAGGGGCGGGCGGGGAGCTGTTTTTT.